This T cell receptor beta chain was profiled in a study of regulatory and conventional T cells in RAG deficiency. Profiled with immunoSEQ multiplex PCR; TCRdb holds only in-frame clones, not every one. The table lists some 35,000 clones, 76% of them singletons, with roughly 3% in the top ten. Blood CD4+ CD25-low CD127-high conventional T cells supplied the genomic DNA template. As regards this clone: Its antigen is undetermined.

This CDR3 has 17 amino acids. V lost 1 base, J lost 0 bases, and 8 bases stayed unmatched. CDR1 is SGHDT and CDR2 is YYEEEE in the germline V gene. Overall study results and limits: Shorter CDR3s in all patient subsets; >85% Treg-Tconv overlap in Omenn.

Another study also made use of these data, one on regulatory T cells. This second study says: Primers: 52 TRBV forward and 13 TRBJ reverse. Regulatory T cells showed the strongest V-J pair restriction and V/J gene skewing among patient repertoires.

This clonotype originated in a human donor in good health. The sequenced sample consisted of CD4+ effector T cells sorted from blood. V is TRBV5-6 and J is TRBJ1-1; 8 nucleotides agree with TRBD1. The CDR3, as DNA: TGTGCCAGCAGCTTGAGGCAGGGGGCAAGTATGAACACTGAAGCTTTCTTT. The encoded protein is CASSLRQGASMNTEAFF.